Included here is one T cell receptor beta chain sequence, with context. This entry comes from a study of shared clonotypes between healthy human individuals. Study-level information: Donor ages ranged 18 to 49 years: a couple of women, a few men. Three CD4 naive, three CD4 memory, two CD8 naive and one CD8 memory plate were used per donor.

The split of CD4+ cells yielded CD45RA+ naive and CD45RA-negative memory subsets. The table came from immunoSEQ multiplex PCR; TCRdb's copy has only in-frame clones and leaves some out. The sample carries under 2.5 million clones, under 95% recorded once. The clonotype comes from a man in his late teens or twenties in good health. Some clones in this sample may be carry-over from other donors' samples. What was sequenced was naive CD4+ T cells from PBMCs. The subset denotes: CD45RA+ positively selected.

The CDR3 nucleotides are TGTGCCAGCAGTTTTAGGGACAGGGCCGAAAGAGGGACCTTC. It translates to CASSFRDRAERGTF. The chain employs TRBV28 and TRBJ1-2, with TRBD1 matching 9 bases. The germline V gene has CDR1 MDHEN and CDR2 SYDVKM. CDR3 length equals 14 residues. Trimming removed 3 bases from V and 14 bases from J; junction bases left unmatched: 13.